This T cell receptor beta chain was observed in a study of T cell responses to AZD1222 COVID-19 vaccine. Study results and limitations: Regions 160-218 and 743-854 held dominance among vaccine-associated CD4 TCRs, which spanned spike. Donor demographics were predominantly white British with a female majority; clonal diversity may be underestimated.

Doses given second, at about 4 or about 12 weeks, were pooled. CDR1 is KGHSH, CDR2 LQKENI, per germline. CDR3 length: 9 amino acids. The V end lost 8 bases, the J end lost 2 bases, and 0 bases lay between the germline ends. Turning to this clone: Its specificity is not known.

The table came from immunoSEQ multiplex PCR; TCRdb's copy has only in-frame clones and leaves some out. The sample records around 130,000 clones, 80% to 95% being singletons. This receptor was taken from an adult who received the AZD1222 COVID-19 vaccine. V gene TRBV18 combines with J gene TRBJ2-5; D unresolved. Sequenced here: peripheral blood, sampled 28 days after the second AZD1222 dose. The CDR3 is CASQETQYF. Here the CDR3 DNA reads TGTGCCAGCCAAGAGACCCAGTACTTC. The complete variable domain, with remaining parts taken from reference TRBV18 and TRBJ2-5, reads NAGVMQNPRHLVRRRGQEARLRCSPMKGHSHVYWYRQLPEEGLKFMVYLQKENIIDESGMPKERFSAEFPKEGPSILRIQQVVRGDSAAYFCASQETQYFGPGTRLLVL.